This TCR beta chain emerged from a study of vaccination effects on CD4 cells after COVID-19. Method: immunoSEQ multiplex PCR; TCRdb's copy keeps in-frame clones and lacks some. The sample gives more than 60,000 clones, 74% of which show up once; roughly 2% is in the top ten. CD4+ T cells were isolated after around 10 days of culture. BNT162b2 vaccine or mRNA-1273 vaccine was given to participants in two doses. Nobody among the vaccine recipients had prior SARS-CoV-2 infection (nucleocapsid antibodies were negative). Remarks on this clone: What it binds is not known.

Germline CDR1 is SQVTM and CDR2 is ANQGSEA. CDR3 length: 14 amino acids. The ends were cut back, 2 bases at V and 4 bases at J, with 14 bases in the middle. The source is a human donor who received a COVID-19 vaccine. The material sequenced was CD4+ T cells from PBMCs cultured without peptide, taken after COVID-19 vaccination. The chain employs TRBV29-1 and TRBJ1-2; tentative D call: TRBD1 (5 bases). The CDR3 DNA reads as TGCAGCGTTGAACGAGGGCAGGGCGGCTATGGCTACACCTTC. Residues: CSVERGQGGYGYTF.